This T cell receptor (beta chain) was obtained from a study of blood T cell repertoires in COVID-19. The assay was immunoSEQ multiplex PCR, and TCRdb's table has in-frame clones only and misses some. Of 160,000 or so clones in the sample, 84% were seen once. Ages ranged from about 18 to 89 years, with residence in under 25 US areas. The specimen was PBMCs or T cells enriched from blood (not recorded which). The sequence came from a man aged 45-65 years who had recovered from COVID-19.

CDR3: CASSSDRDRWEKLFF. The CDR3 coding sequence is TGTGCCAGCAGCTCCGACAGGGATAGGTGGGAAAAACTGTTTTTT. V is TRBV7-9 and J is TRBJ1-4, with 7 bases identical to TRBD1. Germline trimming cut 4 bases from V and 8 bases from J; bases unmatched to any gene: 10. The CDR3 loop spans 15 amino acids. CDR1 and CDR2 from the germline V gene are SEHNR and FQNEAQ (reference sequence).